This is a list of T cell receptor beta chains from one sample in a study of cytomegalovirus exposure and HLA in healthy donors. The repertoire was sequenced with immunoSEQ multiplex PCR; TCRdb's copy has only in-frame clones and lacks some. The data contain 150,000 or so clones, roughly 80% of them singletons. Sequenced: PBMCs. The source is a man aged 50 to 59 in good health and CMV-seropositive. The CDR3 runs from the conserved cysteine through the conserved F or W. A D gene is named only where the DNA matches it firmly. Rows may omit the clone size; those that give it use once, few, many or a size class.

CDR3: CASSHTGTGVWTKNIQYF; DNA: TGTGCCAGCAGTCACACAGGGACAGGGGTTTGGACCAAAAACATTCAGTACTTC; size: .; D: TRBD1; J: TRBJ2-4; V: TRBV28
CDR3: CASSIAGTGSYEQYF; DNA: TGTGCCAGTAGTATAGCCGGGACAGGGAGCTACGAGCAGTACTTC; size: .; D: TRBD1; J: TRBJ2-7; V: TRBV19
CDR3: CASSPSGIQETQYF; DNA: TGTGCTAGCAGCCCTTCAGGGATCCAAGAGACCCAGTACTTC; size: .; D: .; J: TRBJ2-5; V: TRBV7-7
CDR3: CAWSVQGGTVNQPQHF; DNA: TGTGCCTGGAGTGTACAGGGGGGGACAGTCAATCAGCCCCAGCATTTT; size: few; D: TRBD1; J: TRBJ1-5; V: TRBV30
CDR3: CASNFPGSTPLHF; DNA: TGTGCCAGCAACTTTCCAGGGTCAACACCCCTCCACTTT; size: .; D: .; J: TRBJ1-6; V: TRBV7-3
CDR3: CASRGQGRGDGYTF; DNA: TGTGCCAGCAGGGGACAGGGTAGAGGCGATGGCTACACCTTC; size: once; D: TRBD1; J: TRBJ1-2; V: TRBV6-6
CDR3: CASSDRGYGYTF; DNA: TGTGCCAGCAGTGACAGGGGTTACGGCTACACCTTC; size: .; D: TRBD1; J: TRBJ1-2; V: TRBV27
CDR3: CASSSRGAATIYF; DNA: TGTGCCAGTAGTAGCAGGGGAGCGGCGACCATATATTTT; size: .; D: .; J: TRBJ1-3; V: TRBV19
CDR3: CASSQELGTGELFF; DNA: TGTGCCAGCAGCCAAGAACTCGGCACCGGGGAGCTGTTTTTT; size: .; D: .; J: TRBJ2-2; V: TRBV4-2
CDR3: CASSPLTRQENTEAFF; DNA: TGTGCCAGCTCACCCCTCACCCGACAGGAGAACACTGAAGCTTTCTTT; size: .; D: .; J: TRBJ1-1; V: TRBV18
CDR3: CAWSRGMEAEAFF; DNA: TGTGCCTGGAGTCGGGGAATGGAGGCTGAAGCTTTCTTT; size: .; D: .; J: TRBJ1-1; V: TRBV30
CDR3: CASSYSGGVDTEAFF; DNA: TGTGCCAGCAGTTACTCTGGAGGGGTTGACACTGAAGCTTTCTTT; size: .; D: .; J: TRBJ1-1; V: TRBV6-5
CDR3: CASTNLGGALSDTQYF; DNA: TGTGCCAGCACGAATCTAGGGGGGGCGTTATCAGATACGCAGTATTTT; size: .; D: .; J: TRBJ2-3; V: TRBV7-2
CDR3: CASRQGTYEQYF; DNA: TGTGCCAGCAGACAGGGAACCTACGAGCAGTACTTC; size: .; D: .; J: TRBJ2-7; V: TRBV25-1
CDR3: CASSLILGVMNTEAFF; DNA: TGTGCCAGCAGCTTAATCCTCGGAGTCATGAACACTGAAGCTTTCTTT; size: .; D: .; J: TRBJ1-1; V: TRBV7-3
CDR3: CASSLDAGANYGYTF; DNA: TGTGCCAGCAGCTTGGACGCCGGAGCGAACTATGGCTACACCTTC; size: .; D: .; J: TRBJ1-2; V: TRBV5-4
CDR3: CASSVEDSGSGEQFF; DNA: TGTGCCAGCAGCGTAGAGGATAGCGGGAGTGGTGAGCAGTTCTTC; size: .; D: TRBD2; J: TRBJ2-1; V: TRBV9
CDR3: CASSPASGQGEQYF; DNA: TGTGCCAGCAGTCCGGCTAGCGGGCAGGGGGAGCAGTACTTC; size: once; D: TRBD2; J: TRBJ2-7; V: TRBV11-3
CDR3: CASSPGTGQYEQYF; DNA: TGTGCCAGCAGCCCCGGGACAGGGCAATACGAGCAGTACTTC; size: .; D: TRBD1; J: TRBJ2-7; V: TRBV5-4
CDR3: CASSPRLAGGPSYEQYF; DNA: TGTGCCAGCAGCCCCCGACTAGCGGGAGGGCCGTCCTACGAGCAGTACTTC; size: .; D: TRBD2; J: TRBJ2-7; V: TRBV4-2
CDR3: CASRGTGGPNEQFF; DNA: TGTGCCAGCAGGGGCACGGGGGGGCCGAATGAGCAGTTCTTC; size: .; D: TRBD2; J: TRBJ2-1; V: TRBV28
CDR3: CASSTSRGNTIYF; DNA: TGTGCCAGCAGCACGTCGAGGGGAAACACCATATATTTT; size: once; D: .; J: TRBJ1-3; V: TRBV7-2
CDR3: CASSPGTGVNQPQHF; DNA: TGTGCCAGCTCCCCTGGGACAGGGGTCAATCAGCCCCAGCATTTT; size: .; D: TRBD1; J: TRBJ1-5; V: TRBV18
CDR3: CASSYSTRGLGGYTF; DNA: TGTGCCAGCAGTTACTCCACCCGAGGTCTCGGTGGCTACACCTTC; size: .; D: .; J: TRBJ1-2; V: TRBV6-5
CDR3: CASSEYQGNGYTF; DNA: TGTGCCAGCAGTGAATACCAGGGGAATGGCTACACCTTC; size: .; D: .; J: TRBJ1-2; V: TRBV6-5
CDR3: CASGSGGVEQYF; DNA: TGTGCCAGCGGCAGTGGGGGGGTCGAGCAGTACTTC; size: .; D: TRBD2; J: TRBJ2-7; V: TRBV11-3
CDR3: CASSLRPARTGVKRMNTEAFF; DNA: TGCGCCAGCAGCCTTAGACCCGCCCGAACAGGGGTAAAGAGAATGAACACTGAAGCTTTCTTT; size: .; D: TRBD1; J: TRBJ1-1; V: TRBV5-1
CDR3: CASSSTVNTEAFF; DNA: TGTGCCAGCAGTTCTACGGTGAACACTGAAGCTTTCTTT; size: .; D: .; J: TRBJ1-1; V: TRBV27
CDR3: CASSQDRGQRNEQFF; DNA: TGTGCCAGCAGCCAAGATCGCGGGCAAAGGAATGAGCAGTTCTTC; size: .; D: .; J: TRBJ2-1; V: TRBV14
CDR3: CASKKDRGNEKLFF; DNA: TGTGCCAGCAAAAAAGACAGGGGTAATGAAAAACTGTTTTTT; size: .; D: TRBD1; J: TRBJ1-4; V: TRBV6-5
CDR3: CASSLQGSGGETQYF; DNA: TGTGCCAGCAGCCTACAGGGCTCGGGGGGGGAGACCCAGTACTTC; size: .; D: TRBD2; J: TRBJ2-5; V: TRBV5-4
CDR3: CASSLTSAEKEQYF; DNA: TGTGCCAGCAGTCTGACTAGCGCCGAAAAGGAGCAGTACTTC; size: .; D: TRBD2; J: TRBJ2-7; V: TRBV28
CDR3: CATTLERQGTQYF; DNA: TGTGCCACCACCTTAGAGCGACAGGGAACCCAGTACTTC; size: .; D: TRBD1; J: TRBJ2-5; V: TRBV6-1
CDR3: CASSETGATNEKLFF; DNA: TGTGCCAGCAGTGAAACAGGGGCAACTAATGAAAAACTGTTTTTT; size: .; D: TRBD1; J: TRBJ1-4; V: TRBV2
CDR3: CASSGQGLGNTIYF; DNA: TGTGCCAGCAGTGGACAGGGGTTAGGAAACACCATATATTTT; size: .; D: TRBD1; J: TRBJ1-3; V: TRBV2
CDR3: CASKNRGLNQPQHF; DNA: TGTGCCAGCAAAAACAGGGGGCTCAATCAGCCCCAGCATTTT; size: .; D: TRBD1; J: TRBJ1-5; V: TRBV6-5
CDR3: CASSLARNTEAFF; DNA: TGTGCCAGCAGCTTGGCGAGGAACACTGAAGCTTTCTTT; size: .; D: .; J: TRBJ1-1; V: TRBV5-4
CDR3: CASSQVAGGAHEQFF; DNA: TGCGCCAGCAGCCAAGTAGCGGGAGGGGCACATGAGCAGTTCTTC; size: few; D: TRBD2; J: TRBJ2-1; V: TRBV4-3
CDR3: CASSYYRGTGELFF; DNA: TGTGCCAGCAGCTATTACAGGGGTACCGGGGAGCTGTTTTTT; size: .; D: TRBD1; J: TRBJ2-2; V: TRBV11-2
CDR3: CASTPTSGGSYNEQFF; DNA: TGCGCCAGCACCCCGACTAGCGGGGGGTCCTACAATGAGCAGTTCTTC; size: .; D: TRBD2; J: TRBJ2-1; V: TRBV5-1
CDR3: CASSEGRGDGYTF; DNA: TGTGCCAGCAGTGAAGGCAGGGGAGACGGCTACACCTTC; size: few; D: .; J: TRBJ1-2; V: TRBV2
CDR3: CASSSTGENTGELFF; DNA: TGTGCCAGCAGTTCAACAGGGGAAAACACCGGGGAGCTGTTTTTT; size: .; D: TRBD1; J: TRBJ2-2; V: TRBV28
CDR3: CASSPLNTGELFF; DNA: TGTGCCAGCAGCCCCCTCAACACCGGGGAGCTGTTTTTT; size: .; D: .; J: TRBJ2-2; V: TRBV9
CDR3: CAWSLTVNYGYTF; DNA: TGTGCCTGGAGTTTGACAGTGAACTATGGCTACACCTTC; size: .; D: .; J: TRBJ1-2; V: TRBV30
CDR3: CATSKGNSAPEQYF; DNA: TGTGCCACCAGCAAGGGGAACTCGGCGCCCGAGCAGTACTTC; size: .; D: .; J: TRBJ2-7; V: TRBV15
CDR3: CASKRPPGSTEAFF; DNA: TGTGCCAGCAAAAGACCCCCGGGGAGCACTGAAGCTTTCTTT; size: few; D: .; J: TRBJ1-1; V: TRBV28
CDR3: CASSLAGANQPQHF; DNA: TGTGCCAGCAGCTTAGCAGGGGCCAATCAGCCCCAGCATTTT; size: .; D: .; J: TRBJ1-5; V: TRBV7-9
CDR3: CPGCNEQFF; DNA: TGCCCTGGCTGCAATGAGCAGTTCTTC; size: .; D: .; J: TRBJ2-1; V: TRBV4-3
CDR3: CASSLGQVIYGYTF; DNA: TGTGCCAGCAGCTTGGGCCAGGTAATCTATGGCTACACCTTC; size: .; D: .; J: TRBJ1-2; V: TRBV5-6
CDR3: CASSFAGQGTGELFF; DNA: TGCGCCAGCAGCTTCGCGGGACAGGGGACCGGGGAGCTGTTTTTT; size: .; D: TRBD1; J: TRBJ2-2; V: TRBV5-1
CDR3: CASSPLGQRDSGNTIYF; DNA: TGTGCCAGCTCACCACTCGGACAGCGTGACTCTGGAAACACCATATATTTT; size: .; D: .; J: TRBJ1-3; V: TRBV18